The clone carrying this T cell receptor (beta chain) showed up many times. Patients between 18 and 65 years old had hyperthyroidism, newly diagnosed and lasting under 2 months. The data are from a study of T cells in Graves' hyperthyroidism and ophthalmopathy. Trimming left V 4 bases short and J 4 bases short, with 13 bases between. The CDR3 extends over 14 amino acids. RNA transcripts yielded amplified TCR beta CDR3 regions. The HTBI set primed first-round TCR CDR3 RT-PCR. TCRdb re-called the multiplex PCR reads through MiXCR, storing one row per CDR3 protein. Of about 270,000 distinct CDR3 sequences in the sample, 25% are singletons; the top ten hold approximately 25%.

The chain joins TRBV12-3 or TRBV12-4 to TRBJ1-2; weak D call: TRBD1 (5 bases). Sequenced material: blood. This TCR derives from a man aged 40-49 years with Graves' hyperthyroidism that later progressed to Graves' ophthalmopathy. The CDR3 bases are TGTGCCAGCAGTTATGCAGGGACGGGCTATGGCTACACCTTC. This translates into CASSYAGTGYGYTF.